Following are 6 T cell receptor beta chains from one sample sequenced in a study of Ad26.COV2.S vaccination and SARS-CoV-2 variants (dated by TCRdb to the early 2020s). Library preparation was by the immunoSEQ multiplex PCR assay. Entries here come from immuneACCESS through TCRdb and include only in-frame sequences with V and J called. Some clones fail to appear in such tables; in the studies checked, an unresolved V gene covers under half of the shortfall, and the cause of the remainder is unknown. Recorded for this sample are 300,000 to 500,000 clones; approximately 90% of them occurred a single time. The ten largest clones capture under 3.5% of the sample. The treatment or condition tag for this specimen amounts to: around 19 received Ad26.COV2.S at low or high dose, single or two shots; about 5 received placebo; per-sample allocation not given. Repertoires of vaccine and placebo recipients were sequenced from samples collected on day 63 after the first injection.

Sequenced material: peripheral blood, taken in a trial of Ad26.COV2.S vaccine versus placebo. The receptors stem from a person between 18 and 60 years old who received the Ad26.COV2.S COVID-19 vaccine or a placebo.

The chain joins TRBV6-2 or TRBV6-3 to TRBJ1-1; the D is unclear. Germline V gene data show CDR1 as MNHEY and CDR2 as SVGEGT. Trimming cost V 2 bases and J 4 bases, with 11 bases left between them. The CDR3 has 14 amino acids. CDR3 sequence: CASSYRVGFTEAFF. CDR3 in DNA: TGTGCCAGCAGTTACAGAGTGGGGTTCACTGAAGCTTTCTTT.

The CDR3 bases are TGTGCCAGCAGCTTAGATGCTAGCGGGTTATACAATGAGCAGTTCTTC. It is translated as CASSLDASGLYNEQFF. The genes are TRBV7-2 and TRBJ2-1, with TRBD2 identical over 8 bases. The ends lost 1 base at V and 4 bases at J; junction bases unmatched: 6. CDR3 size: 16 residues. Looked up from germline, CDR1 is SGHTA and CDR2 is FQGNSA.

This clone came up once. CDR3 bases: TGTGCCAGCAGCTCCTTTAGCTCCTACAATGAGCAGTTCTTC. It encodes CASSSFSSYNEQFF. The chain couples TRBV11-1 to TRBJ2-1; the D is unclear. Looked up from germline, CDR1 is SGHAT and CDR2 is FQDESV (reference sequence). The CDR3 spans 14 residues. V was pared by 4 bases and J by 0 bases, with 7 bases between.

Only one count was recorded for this clone. The chain uses TRBV4-1 and TRBJ1-2, with a tentative D call TRBD1 (5 bases). Trimming removed 1 base from V and 8 bases from J, with 17 bases in between. CDR1 and CDR2 from the germline V gene are MGHRA and YSYEKL. This CDR3 spans 15 amino acids. The CDR3 is CASSQAPGPRGGYTF. The CDR3 DNA sequence: TGCGCCAGCAGCCAAGCCCCGGGGCCGCGGGGCGGCTACACCTTC.

The chain joins TRBV10-2 to TRBJ1-3; D is unclear. This CDR3 contains 14 residues. V gave up 0 bases and J gave up 3 bases, with 6 bases separating them. Germline CDR1 WSHSY, CDR2 SAAADI. CDR3 coding DNA: TGCGCCAGCAGTGAGTCGTGGGGTGGAAACACCATATATTTT. It is translated as CASSESWGGNTIYF.

This sequence joins TRBV6-4 and TRBJ2-3; 14 bases line up with TRBD2. Germline values: CDR1 MRHNA, CDR2 SNTAGT. V shed 3 bases, J shed 10 bases, and the junction held 6 bases outside the gene matches. The CDR3 totals 15 residues. For the CDR3, the DNA is TGTGCCAGCAGTGAGTCGACTAGCGGGGGGGTTTCGCAGTATTTT. Translated, it gives CASSESTSGGVSQYF.